This is a list of T cell receptor beta chains from one sample in a study of blood T cells in healthy people across ages. TCRdb recomputed calls from the 5' RACE reads with MiXCR, one row per CDR3 protein. The table has under 1,000,000 distinct CDR3 sequences, about 42% seen once. The sample consisted of blood. These receptors were collected from a man aged 80 or over in good health. The CDR3 runs from the conserved cysteine through the conserved F or W. Fields, in order: J gene, D gene, V gene, clone size, CDR3 protein, CDR3 DNA. The D gene is left open where the match is weak. Not all rows give a size; the values are once, few, many and, for expanded clones, a class.

J gene: TRBJ2-3; D gene: TRBD2; V gene: TRBV20-1; clone size: few; CDR3 protein: CSASPSPGGRAGDTQYF; CDR3 DNA: TGCAGTGCTAGCCCATCCCCTGGCGGGAGGGCCGGAGATACGCAGTATTTT
J gene: TRBJ2-5; D gene: NA; V gene: TRBV7-2; clone size: NA; CDR3 protein: CASRLGLETQYF; CDR3 DNA: TGTGCCAGCAGACTCGGACTGGAGACCCAGTACTTC
J gene: TRBJ2-3; D gene: NA; V gene: TRBV29-1; clone size: many; CDR3 protein: CSVDRGEGTDTQYF; CDR3 DNA: TGCAGCGTTGACCGGGGAGAAGGCACAGATACGCAGTATTTT
J gene: TRBJ2-7; D gene: NA; V gene: TRBV5-6; clone size: NA; CDR3 protein: CASSLVGDDYEQYF; CDR3 DNA: TGTGCCAGTAGCTTGGTTGGGGATGACTACGAGCAGTACTTC
J gene: TRBJ2-3; D gene: NA; V gene: TRBV6-6; clone size: NA; CDR3 protein: CAGRPTGDTQYF; CDR3 DNA: TGTGCCGGCAGACCTACAGGGGATACGCAGTATTTT
J gene: TRBJ2-1; D gene: NA; V gene: TRBV11-3; clone size: NA; CDR3 protein: CASTLSWAHEQFF; CDR3 DNA: TGTGCCAGCACTCTTAGTTGGGCGCATGAGCAGTTCTTC
J gene: TRBJ2-3; D gene: TRBD2; V gene: TRBV7-3; clone size: few; CDR3 protein: CASSLGLAGDPTDTQYF; CDR3 DNA: TGTGCCAGCAGCCTTGGACTAGCGGGAGATCCCACAGATACGCAGTATTTT
J gene: TRBJ1-1; D gene: TRBD1; V gene: TRBV6-1; clone size: NA; CDR3 protein: CASSVQGARGTEAFF; CDR3 DNA: TGTGCCAGCAGTGTACAGGGGGCGAGGGGCACTGAAGCTTTCTTT
J gene: TRBJ2-3; D gene: TRBD2; V gene: TRBV5-1; clone size: NA; CDR3 protein: CASSQRTSLDTQYF; CDR3 DNA: TGCGCCAGCAGTCAGAGGACTAGCTTAGATACGCAGTATTTT
J gene: TRBJ2-5; D gene: NA; V gene: TRBV30; clone size: NA; CDR3 protein: CAWSPPYQETQYF; CDR3 DNA: TGTGCCTGGAGTCCCCCCTACCAAGAGACCCAGTACTTC
J gene: TRBJ2-4; D gene: NA; V gene: TRBV20-1; clone size: NA; CDR3 protein: CSAIIGLSQYF; CDR3 DNA: TGCAGTGCCATTATCGGCTTATCACAGTACTTC
J gene: TRBJ2-6; D gene: NA; V gene: TRBV27; clone size: NA; CDR3 protein: CASSLSRRGGPGADVLTF; CDR3 DNA: TGTGCCAGCAGTTTATCCCGGAGGGGAGGTCCAGGGGCCGATGTCCTGACTTTC
J gene: TRBJ1-4; D gene: NA; V gene: TRBV12-3/TRBV12-4; clone size: many; CDR3 protein: CASSGSNEKLFF; CDR3 DNA: TGTGCCAGCTCTGGTTCTAATGAAAAACTGTTTTTT
J gene: TRBJ2-5; D gene: TRBD2; V gene: TRBV28; clone size: NA; CDR3 protein: CASTLSLYLGTSGRSTYNEQYF; CDR3 DNA: TGTGCCAGCACCCTTTCGTTATATTTGGGGACTAGCGGGAGGTCGACCTACAATGAGCAGTACTTC
J gene: TRBJ2-3; D gene: TRBD2; V gene: TRBV20-1; clone size: many; CDR3 protein: CSASIRSSGLADTQYF; CDR3 DNA: TGCAGTGCTAGCATTCGTAGTAGCGGGCTCGCAGATACGCAGTATTTT
J gene: TRBJ2-1; D gene: NA; V gene: TRBV29-1; clone size: many; CDR3 protein: CSAGVGRAYNEQFF; CDR3 DNA: TGCAGCGCTGGGGTCGGGAGAGCCTACAATGAGCAGTTCTTC
J gene: TRBJ2-1; D gene: NA; V gene: TRBV7-9; clone size: NA; CDR3 protein: CASSVYRGPYNEQFF; CDR3 DNA: TGTGCCAGCAGCGTCTACCGCGGCCCCTACAATGAGCAGTTCTTC
J gene: TRBJ2-2; D gene: NA; V gene: TRBV5-1; clone size: NA; CDR3 protein: CASSLNSGDTGELFF; CDR3 DNA: TGCGCCAGCAGCTTGAACTCGGGTGACACCGGGGAGCTGTTTTTT
J gene: TRBJ2-7; D gene: NA; V gene: TRBV3-1; clone size: NA; CDR3 protein: CASSQEQLGYNEQYF; CDR3 DNA: TGTGCCAGCAGCCAAGAACAACTAGGCTACAATGAGCAGTACTTC
J gene: TRBJ2-1; D gene: TRBD2; V gene: TRBV4-3; clone size: NA; CDR3 protein: CASNQDGTSVNEQFF; CDR3 DNA: TGCGCCAGCAACCAAGACGGGACTAGCGTCAATGAGCAGTTCTTC
J gene: TRBJ2-7; D gene: TRBD2; V gene: TRBV2; clone size: NA; CDR3 protein: CASSVSGGINEQYF; CDR3 DNA: TGTGCCAGCAGTGTTAGCGGGGGCATCAATGAGCAGTACTTC
J gene: TRBJ2-5; D gene: NA; V gene: TRBV12-3/TRBV12-4; clone size: few; CDR3 protein: CASSFEGPQETQYF; CDR3 DNA: TGTGCCAGCAGTTTTGAGGGACCCCAGGAGACCCAGTACTTC
J gene: TRBJ1-2; D gene: NA; V gene: TRBV9; clone size: once; CDR3 protein: CASSVAAQGNGYTF; CDR3 DNA: TGTGCCAGCAGCGTAGCCGCCCAGGGTAATGGCTACACCTTC
J gene: TRBJ2-5; D gene: NA; V gene: TRBV18; clone size: few; CDR3 protein: CASSRDAQETQYF; CDR3 DNA: TGTGCCAGCTCACGGGACGCCCAAGAGACCCAGTACTTC
J gene: TRBJ1-5; D gene: NA; V gene: TRBV7-9; clone size: NA; CDR3 protein: CASSFGDQPQHF; CDR3 DNA: TGTGCCAGCAGCTTTGGAGATCAGCCCCAGCATTTT